This TCR beta chain comes out of a study of OX40 agonist ivuxolimab in advanced cancers. Study-wide findings and caveats: CD4+ and CD8+ T cells in blood underwent clonal expansion by week 6 at 0.1 to 3.0 mg/kg. No antigen was identified for the clonally expanded peripheral T cells.

Trimming pared 3 bases from V and 1 base from J, leaving 13 bases between. The CDR3 consists of 15 residues. Germline-derived CDR1 and CDR2 are SGHRS and YFSETQ. Sequencing was performed with immunoSEQ multiplex PCR; in TCRdb, only in-frame clones are kept and a portion is missing. The data show 20,000 to 25,000 clones, 75% to 90% seen once. Of note for this clone: Its cognate antigen is unknown.

This sample comprised CD4+ or CD8+ T cells sorted from blood, obtained in a trial of the OX40 agonist ivuxolimab. The source of this sequence is an adult with an advanced solid tumor such as melanoma, head and neck, liver or kidney cancer. This chain connects TRBV5-1 to TRBJ2-5; D is tentatively TRBD1 or TRBD2 (5 bases each). The CDR3 coding sequence is TGCGCCAGCAGCTCGGATTTGGGGGTCCAAGAGACCCAGTACTTC. Its translation is CASSSDLGVQETQYF.